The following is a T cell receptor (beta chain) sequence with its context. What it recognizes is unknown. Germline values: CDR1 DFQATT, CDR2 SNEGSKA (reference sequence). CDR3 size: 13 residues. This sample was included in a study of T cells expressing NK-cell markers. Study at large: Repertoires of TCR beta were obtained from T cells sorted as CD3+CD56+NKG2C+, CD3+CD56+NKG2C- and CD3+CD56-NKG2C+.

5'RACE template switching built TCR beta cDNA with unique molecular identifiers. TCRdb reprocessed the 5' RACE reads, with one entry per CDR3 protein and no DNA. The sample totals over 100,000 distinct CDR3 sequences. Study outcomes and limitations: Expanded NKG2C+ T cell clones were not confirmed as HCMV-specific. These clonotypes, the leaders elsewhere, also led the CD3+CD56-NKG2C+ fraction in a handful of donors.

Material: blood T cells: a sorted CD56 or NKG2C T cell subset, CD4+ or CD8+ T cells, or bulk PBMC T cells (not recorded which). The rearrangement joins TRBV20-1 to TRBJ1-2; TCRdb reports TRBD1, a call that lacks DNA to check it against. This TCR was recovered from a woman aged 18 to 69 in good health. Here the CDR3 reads CSARQGGYYGYTF.